The present entry profiles one TCR beta chain with its context. This clone occurred a few times. It lacks a known antigen. One base away there is no much larger clone; base qualities are not given. These data originate in a study of shared clonotypes between healthy human individuals (dated by TCRdb to 2018 to 2021). Context from the whole study: The cohort comprised a couple of women and a few men aged 18 to 49 years. Blood TCR repertoires of several healthy adults were deeply sequenced to estimate repertoire size and the extent of clonotype sharing between individuals. Per donor, leukapheresis produced somewhere between about 0.85 and 8.9 billion PBMCs. Different laboratories and diverse techniques were used to prepare libraries and sequence TCR repertoires, to increase sequencing depth and limit assay-specific biases. For each donor, three plates each were used for CD4 naive and CD4 memory, two plates were used for CD8 naive, and one plate was used for CD8 memory. Study-level results and caveats: Sampling was restricted to blood, and TCR repertoires in tissues likely differ from the TCR repertoires found in blood. Incomplete sequencing was indicated by rarefaction of sorted-subset datasets, despite the large sequencing depth. Pairwise subsampling led to the expectation that sequencing depth would affect the degree of clonotype sharing among donors. Larger estimated clonotype richness was generally found for naive subsets than for memory subsets. Because the study included a small number of donors, the genetic and exposure-history diversity represented was limited. Compared with non-shared clonotypes, the clonotypes found in all four sorted-subset donors had higher generation probabilities. Sharing across a few donors was observed for 4.5% to 6.5% of naive CD4, 3.5% of naive CD8, about 2.5% of memory CD4, and approximately 0.41% of memory CD8 clonotypes.

The donors were healthy, HIV-negative adults with no recently reported acute infections or vaccinations. Every donor was a Caucasian adult living in Nashville, Tennessee, USA. Magnetic negative selection was used to enrich CD4+ T cells, after which naive cells were positively selected on CD45RA and the negative fraction became the memory subset. After blood collection by leukapheresis, PBMCs were isolated using Ficoll-Histopaque density gradient centrifugation and then cryopreserved in the vapor phase of liquid nitrogen. Analytical flow cytometry was used to check the purity and quantity of each magnetically sorted T cell population. Each sorted fraction had its genomic DNA isolated and then quantified by UV absorbance on a Nanodrop 2000c. The CDR3 spans 15 residues, from the cysteine through the phenylalanine. Only the CDR3 DNA stays, 45 bases, in frame from base 1. At the junction V is shortened by 4 bases and J by 3 bases; bases outside the gene matches: 6. CDR1 LGHNA and CDR2 YSLEER were looked up in the germline V gene.

Using the deep immunoSEQ assay, TCR CDR3 regions were amplified from genomic DNA by multiplex PCR. Extracted genomic DNA from each cell subset was distributed evenly across all wells of several immunoSEQ 96-well plates, and each plate was treated as a replicate. For sorted subsets, about 210 ng of genomic DNA, equivalent to 25,000 to 35,000 T cell genomes, went into each replicate PCR. The purified libraries were quantified using a Qubit 3.0 fluorometer, sized with a Bioanalyzer 2100, and then quantified again using the KAPA Library Quantification kit. A separate single-read 150-cycle Illumina NextSeq 550 flow cell was used to sequence each immunoSEQ 96-well plate. On the authors' methods: Because the immunoSEQ output included only junctional sequences and no quality scores, the filtering could not be the same as the filtering used for full-length reads. Sequences were annotated with PyIR, a Python wrapper for IgBLAST v1.9, and V/J genes and CDR3 were assigned using IMGT germline references. Reads with weak V/J assignments (E-value above 1e-6), missing CDR3, stop codons, out-of-frame junctions, or ambiguous translated residues were removed. V3J clonotypes were defined as sequences sharing the same inferred V gene, J gene, and CDR3 amino acid sequence. Percentage overlap between repertoires was computed as shared unique clonotypes divided by the size of the smaller repertoire. Richness of each repertoire was evaluated using RTK rarefaction, the Chao1 estimator, and Recon v2.1 estimates of unobserved clonotypes. For all TCRbeta clonotypes obtained by the gDNA method from a few donors, generation probabilities were computed with OLGA. Imported from immuneACCESS, the table was reduced by TCRdb to in-frame sequences with V and J called. These copies leave out some clones; in studies compared against another copy, an unresolved V gene accounts for under half, and the cause of the remainder is not known. D and trimming come from the DNA, and the V and J calls and clone size come from that table. The sample has over a million clones on record, roughly 80% of them singletons. Roughly 1.4% of the sample is in the top ten clones.

The chain couples TRBV4-3 to TRBJ2-3; the junction holds 8 bases that match TRBD2. Material for sequencing was memory CD4+ T cells sorted from blood. The meaning of the sample's cell subset or site label: CD45RA-negative fraction. The receptor was derived from a man aged 18 to 30 in good health. CDR3 loop: CASSPRLAITDTQYF. The nucleotide sequence is given as TGCGCCAGCAGCCCCCGACTAGCGATTACAGATACGCAGTATTTT.